Listed below are T cell receptor beta chains from one sample, sequenced in a study of cytotoxic CD8 clonotypes in ibrutinib-treated CLL. Only in-frame clones appear in the TCRdb table, and some are missing; sequencing was by immunoSEQ multiplex PCR. The sample has fewer than 100,000 clones, about 86% seen once. This specimen was PBMCs, taken before ibrutinib treatment. The receptors come from a human donor with chronic lymphocytic leukemia. The CDR3 runs from the conserved cysteine through the conserved F or W. Fields, in order: clone size, J gene, V gene, D gene, CDR3 protein, CDR3 DNA. A D gene is named only where the DNA matches it firmly. Size values are once, few and many counts, or a class for expanded clones, and some rows have none.

>-|TRBJ2-1|TRBV25-1|-
CASSERTHYNEQFF
TGTGCCAGCAGTGAGAGGACGCACTACAATGAGCAGTTCTTC
>-|TRBJ2-2|TRBV9|TRBD2
CASSVAGLANTGELFF
TGTGCCAGCAGCGTAGCGGGACTAGCGAACACCGGGGAGCTGTTTTTT
>-|TRBJ2-2|TRBV5-1|-
CASSAFYLAPIRNTGELFF
TGCGCCAGCAGCGCCTTCTACCTAGCGCCTATAAGGAACACCGGGGAGCTGTTTTTT
>-|TRBJ2-7|TRBV19|-
CASSIGPPDHEQYF
TGTGCCAGTAGTATAGGGCCTCCCGACCACGAGCAGTACTTC
>-|TRBJ2-2|TRBV10-2|TRBD1
CASSELQGASTGELFF
TGCGCCAGCAGTGAGTTACAGGGGGCCTCCACCGGGGAGCTGTTTTTT
>-|TRBJ2-1|TRBV6-6|TRBD1
CASSWLGTGGYNEQFF
TGTGCCAGCAGTTGGCTTGGGACAGGGGGATACAATGAGCAGTTCTTC
>-|TRBJ1-2|TRBV19|-
CASLLSPRANYGYTF
TGTGCCAGCCTGCTATCTCCTCGAGCTAACTATGGCTACACCTTC
>-|TRBJ2-7|TRBV14|TRBD2
CASSPGTSGRAYEQYF
TGTGCCAGCAGCCCGGGGACTAGCGGGAGGGCTTACGAGCAGTACTTC
>few|TRBJ1-5|TRBV5-1|-
CASSLSVGGNQPQHF
TGCGCCAGCAGCTTGTCTGTGGGGGGCAATCAGCCCCAGCATTTT
>-|TRBJ1-2|TRBV10-2|-
CASSDGGLYGYTF
TGCGCCAGCAGTGATGGCGGACTCTATGGCTACACCTTC
>-|TRBJ2-3|TRBV5-1|-
CASSVQGIDTDTQYF
TGCGCCAGCAGCGTCCAGGGTATTGATACAGATACGCAGTATTTT
>-|TRBJ2-7|TRBV9|-
CANRGEGPYEQYF
TGTGCCAACCGCGGCGAGGGCCCCTACGAGCAGTACTTC
>few|TRBJ2-7|TRBV28|TRBD2
CASSFNPRREWGEQYF
TGTGCCAGCAGTTTTAATCCCCGGCGGGAGTGGGGCGAGCAGTACTTC
>-|TRBJ2-1|TRBV9|-
CASSAWTDSYNEQFF
TGTGCCAGCAGCGCATGGACAGACTCCTACAATGAGCAGTTCTTC
>-|TRBJ1-1|TRBV7-2|-
CASSFHQATEEAFF
TGTGCCAGCAGCTTCCACCAAGCAACAGAAGAAGCTTTCTTT
>few|TRBJ2-7|TRBV21-1|-
CASSKDQGPVQYF
TGTGCCAGCAGCAAAGACCAGGGGCCGGTGCAGTACTTC
>-|TRBJ2-5|TRBV6-1|TRBD1
CASRGQGEPQETQYF
TGTGCCAGCAGGGGACAGGGAGAACCCCAAGAGACCCAGTACTTC
>-|TRBJ2-1|TRBV11-3|TRBD2
CASSFLSGPYNEQFF
TGTGCCAGCAGCTTTCTTAGCGGGCCTTACAATGAGCAGTTCTTC
>-|TRBJ2-3|TRBV6-5|TRBD2
CATNRGVHKDTQYF
TGTGCCACAAATCGGGGGGTGCATAAAGATACGCAGTATTTT
>-|TRBJ2-2|TRBV5-1|-
CASSQGHGSTGELFF
TGCGCCAGCAGCCAAGGACATGGGTCCACCGGGGAGCTGTTTTTT
>-|TRBJ2-3|TRBV6-6|TRBD2
CASSHRTSGRTDTQYF
TGTGCCAGCAGTCATCGGACTAGCGGGAGAACAGATACGCAGTATTTT
>-|TRBJ1-1|TRBV29-1|TRBD1
CSVEGTGSSTEAFF
TGCAGCGTTGAGGGGACAGGGTCGAGCACTGAAGCTTTCTTT
>-|TRBJ1-1|TRBV5-1|-
CASSSSTGTEAFF
TGCGCCAGCAGCTCCAGCACGGGGACTGAAGCTTTCTTT
>-|TRBJ2-6|TRBV7-8|-
CASSFAGSSSGANVLTF
TGTGCCAGCAGCTTCGCCGGATCATCCTCTGGGGCCAACGTCCTGACTTTC
>-|TRBJ2-5|TRBV2|-
CASSAETGSQLTQYF
TGTGCCAGCAGCGCCGAGACAGGCTCCCAGTTGACCCAGTACTTC
>-|TRBJ2-1|TRBV27|TRBD1
CASSRRQGSYNEQFF
TGTGCCAGCAGTAGAAGACAGGGATCCTACAATGAGCAGTTCTTC
>-|TRBJ2-1|TRBV6-5|TRBD2
CASSLTSGRANEQFF
TGTGCCAGCAGTCTGACTAGCGGGAGGGCCAATGAGCAGTTCTTC
>-|TRBJ1-1|TRBV29-1|TRBD1
CSVRGTNTEAFF
TGCAGCGTCAGGGGGACGAACACTGAAGCTTTCTTT
>-|TRBJ1-1|TRBV7-2|TRBD1
CASSLERGQTFF
TGTGCCAGCAGCTTAGAAAGGGGGCAAACTTTCTTT
>few|TRBJ2-7|TRBV6-1|TRBD2
CASREPGGDYEQYF
TGTGCCAGCAGGGAGCCGGGGGGGGACTACGAGCAGTACTTC
>-|TRBJ2-1|TRBV28|-
CASSLHGETSYNEQFF
TGTGCCAGCAGTTTACATGGAGAGACCTCCTACAATGAGCAGTTCTTC
>-|TRBJ1-5|TRBV30|-
CAWSEDSNQPQHF
TGTGCCTGGAGTGAGGATAGCAATCAGCCCCAGCATTTT
>-|TRBJ2-2|TRBV19|-
CASNLRFNTGELFF
TGTGCCAGTAATCTTCGCTTCAACACCGGGGAGCTGTTTTTT
>-|TRBJ1-4|TRBV5-1|-
CASSFEATNEKLFF
TGCGCCAGCAGCTTCGAGGCAACTAATGAAAAACTGTTTTTT
>-|TRBJ1-2|TRBV5-1|TRBD1
CASISDRGGGYTF
TGCGCCAGCATATCTGACAGGGGTGGAGGCTACACCTTC
>-|TRBJ2-1|TRBV6-5|TRBD2
CASSYSGSGNEQFF
TGTGCCAGCAGTTACAGCGGGAGTGGGAATGAGCAGTTCTTC
>-|TRBJ2-7|TRBV20-1|-
CSARSSYEQYF
TGCAGTGCTAGAAGTTCCTACGAGCAGTACTTC
>-|TRBJ2-5|TRBV14|TRBD2
CASSQDASGRETQYF
TGTGCCAGCAGCCAAGATGCTAGCGGGAGAGAGACCCAGTACTTC
>-|TRBJ2-7|TRBV4-1|-
CASSQTGTPLTYEQYF
TGCGCCAGCAGCCAGACCGGGACCCCACTTACCTACGAGCAGTACTTC
>-|TRBJ2-7|TRBV27|TRBD1
CASSLNRGTYEQYF
TGTGCCAGCAGTTTGAACAGGGGCACCTACGAGCAGTACTTC
>-|TRBJ1-3|TRBV27|TRBD1
CASGDRPRSGNTIYF
TGTGCCAGCGGGGACAGGCCACGCTCTGGAAACACCATATATTTT
>-|TRBJ2-1|TRBV7-3|-
CASSLKGSSGANEQFF
TGTGCCAGCAGCTTAAAGGGCAGCTCCGGCGCCAATGAGCAGTTCTTC
>-|TRBJ1-2|TRBV2|-
CASNRGGYTF
TGTGCCAGCAACCGCGGGGGCTACACCTTC
>few|TRBJ1-1|TRBV19|-
CASRSTGQTNTEAFF
TGTGCCAGTAGGTCAACCGGACAGACGAACACTGAAGCTTTCTTT
>once|TRBJ1-2|TRBV7-6|TRBD1
CASRGGQGGYGYTF
TGTGCCAGCAGGGGAGGACAGGGTGGCTATGGCTACACCTTC
>-|TRBJ2-5|TRBV6-6|-
CASSYRVQETQYF
TGTGCCAGCAGTTACAGGGTCCAAGAGACCCAGTACTTC
>-|TRBJ1-5|TRBV11-2|-
CASSLDQGSQPQHF
TGTGCCAGCAGCTTAGATCAGGGGAGTCAGCCCCAGCATTTT
>once|TRBJ2-1|TRBV30|TRBD2
CAWLKTSGYYNEQFF
TGTGCCTGGCTGAAAACTAGCGGATACTACAATGAGCAGTTCTTC